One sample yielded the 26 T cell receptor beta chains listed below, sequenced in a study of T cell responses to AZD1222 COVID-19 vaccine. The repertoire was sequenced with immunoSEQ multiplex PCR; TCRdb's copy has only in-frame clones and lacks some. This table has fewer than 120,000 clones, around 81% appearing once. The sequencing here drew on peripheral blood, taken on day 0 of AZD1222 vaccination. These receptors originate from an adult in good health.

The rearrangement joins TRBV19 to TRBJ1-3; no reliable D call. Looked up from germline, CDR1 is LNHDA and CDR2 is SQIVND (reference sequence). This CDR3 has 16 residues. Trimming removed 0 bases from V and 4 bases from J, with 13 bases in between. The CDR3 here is CASSIEPGSSGNTIYF. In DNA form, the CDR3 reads TGTGCCAGTAGTATAGAACCCGGGAGCTCCGGAAACACCATATATTTT. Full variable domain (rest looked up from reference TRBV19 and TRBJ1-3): DGGITQSPKYLFRKEGQNVTLSCEQNLNHDAMYWYRQDPGQGLRLIYYSQIVNDFQKGDIAEGYSVSREKKESFPLTVTSAQKNPTAFYLCASSIEPGSSGNTIYFGEGSWLTVV.

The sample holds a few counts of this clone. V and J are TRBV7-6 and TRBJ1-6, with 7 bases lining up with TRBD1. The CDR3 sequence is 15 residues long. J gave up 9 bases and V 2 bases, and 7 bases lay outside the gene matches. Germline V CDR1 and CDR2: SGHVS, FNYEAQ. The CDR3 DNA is TGTGCCAGCAGCTTATCGACAGGGCAGTTTTCACCCCTCCACTTT. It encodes CASSLSTGQFSPLHF.

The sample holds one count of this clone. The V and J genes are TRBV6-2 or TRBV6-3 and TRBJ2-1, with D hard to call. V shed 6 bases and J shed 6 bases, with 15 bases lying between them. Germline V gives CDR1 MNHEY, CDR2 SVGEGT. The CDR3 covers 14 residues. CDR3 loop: CASSQAATSNEQFF. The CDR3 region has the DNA TGTGCCAGCAGCCAAGCTGCTACGAGCAATGAGCAGTTCTTC.

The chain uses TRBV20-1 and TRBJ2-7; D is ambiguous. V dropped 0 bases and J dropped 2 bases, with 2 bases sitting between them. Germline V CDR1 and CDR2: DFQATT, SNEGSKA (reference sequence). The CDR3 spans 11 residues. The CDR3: CSARDPYEQYF. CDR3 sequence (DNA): TGCAGTGCTAGAGATCCCTACGAGCAGTACTTC.

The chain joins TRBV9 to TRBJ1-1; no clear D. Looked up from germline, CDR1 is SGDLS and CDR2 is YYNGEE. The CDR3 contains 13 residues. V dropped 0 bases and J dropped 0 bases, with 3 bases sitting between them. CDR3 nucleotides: TGTGCCAGCAGCGTAGGCATGAACACTGAAGCTTTCTTT. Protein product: CASSVGMNTEAFF.

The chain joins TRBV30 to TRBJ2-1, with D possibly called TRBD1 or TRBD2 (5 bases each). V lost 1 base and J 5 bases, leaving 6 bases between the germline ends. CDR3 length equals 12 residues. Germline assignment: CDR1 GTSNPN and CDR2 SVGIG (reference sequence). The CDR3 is CAWSGGNNEQFF. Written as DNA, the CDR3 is TGTGCCTGGAGTGGGGGGAACAATGAGCAGTTCTTC.

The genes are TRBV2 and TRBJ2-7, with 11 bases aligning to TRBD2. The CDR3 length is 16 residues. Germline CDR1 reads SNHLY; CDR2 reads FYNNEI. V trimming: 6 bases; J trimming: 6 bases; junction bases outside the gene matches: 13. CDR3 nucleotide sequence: TGTGCCAGCAGGGACGATCTAGCGGGAGGAAGGGGCGAGCAGTACTTC. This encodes CASRDDLAGGRGEQYF.

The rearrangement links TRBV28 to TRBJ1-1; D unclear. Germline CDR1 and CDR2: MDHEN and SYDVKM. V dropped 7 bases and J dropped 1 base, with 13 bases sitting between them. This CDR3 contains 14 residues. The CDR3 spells CASNPGRENTEAFF. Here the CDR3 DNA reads TGTGCCAGCAACCCCGGTCGGGAGAACACTGAAGCTTTCTTT.

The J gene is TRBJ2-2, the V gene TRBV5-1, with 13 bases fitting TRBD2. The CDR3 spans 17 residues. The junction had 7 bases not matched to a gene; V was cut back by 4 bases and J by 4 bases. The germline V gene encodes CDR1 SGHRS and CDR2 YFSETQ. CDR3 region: CASSPPGTSGTTGELFF. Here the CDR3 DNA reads TGCGCCAGCAGCCCTCCCGGGACTAGCGGGACCACCGGGGAGCTGTTTTTT.

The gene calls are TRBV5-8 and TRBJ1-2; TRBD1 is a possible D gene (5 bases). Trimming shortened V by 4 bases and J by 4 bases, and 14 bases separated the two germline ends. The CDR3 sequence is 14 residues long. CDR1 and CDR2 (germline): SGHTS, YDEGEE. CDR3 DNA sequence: TGTGCCAGCAGCAACAGAAGGGGTAGCTATGGCTACACCTTC. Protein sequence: CASSNRRGSYGYTF.

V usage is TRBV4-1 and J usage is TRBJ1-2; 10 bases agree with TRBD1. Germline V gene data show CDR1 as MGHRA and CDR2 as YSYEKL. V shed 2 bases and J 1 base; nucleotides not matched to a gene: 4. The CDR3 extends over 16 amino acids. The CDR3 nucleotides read TGCGCCAGCAGCCAAACCGGGACAGGGGATAACTATGGCTACACCTTC. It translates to CASSQTGTGDNYGYTF.

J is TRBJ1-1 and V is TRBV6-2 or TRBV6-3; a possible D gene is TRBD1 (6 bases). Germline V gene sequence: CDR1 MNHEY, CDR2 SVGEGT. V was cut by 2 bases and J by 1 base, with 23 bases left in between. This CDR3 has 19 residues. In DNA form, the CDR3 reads TGTGCCAGCAGTTACGATAGGTCTCGTTGGGGGCGCGAGAACACTGAAGCTTTCTTT. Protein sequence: CASSYDRSRWGRENTEAFF.

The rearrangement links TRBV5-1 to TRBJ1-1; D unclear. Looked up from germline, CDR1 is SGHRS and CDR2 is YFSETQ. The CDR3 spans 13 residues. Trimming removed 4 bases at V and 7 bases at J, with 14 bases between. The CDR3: CASSPREIGEAFF. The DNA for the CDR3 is TGCGCCAGCAGCCCGAGGGAAATTGGTGAAGCTTTCTTT.

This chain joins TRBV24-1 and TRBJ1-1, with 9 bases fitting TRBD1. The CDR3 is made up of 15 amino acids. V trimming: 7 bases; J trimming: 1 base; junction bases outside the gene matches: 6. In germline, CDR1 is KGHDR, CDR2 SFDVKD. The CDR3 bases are TGTGCCACCAGAGAAACAGGGGGCAAGAACACTGAAGCTTTCTTT. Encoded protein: CATRETGGKNTEAFF.

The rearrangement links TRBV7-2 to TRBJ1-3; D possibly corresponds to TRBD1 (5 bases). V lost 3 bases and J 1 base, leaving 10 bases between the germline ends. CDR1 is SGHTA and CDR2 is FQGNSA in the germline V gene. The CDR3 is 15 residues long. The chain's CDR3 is CASSLAGPSGNTIYF. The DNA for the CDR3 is TGTGCCAGCAGCTTGGCAGGGCCTTCTGGAAACACCATATATTTT.

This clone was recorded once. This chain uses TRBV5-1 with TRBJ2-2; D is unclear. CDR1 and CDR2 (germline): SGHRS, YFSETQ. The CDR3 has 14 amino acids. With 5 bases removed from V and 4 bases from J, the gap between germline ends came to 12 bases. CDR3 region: CASRLGWGTGELFF. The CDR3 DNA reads TGCGCCAGCAGATTAGGGTGGGGCACCGGGGAGCTGTTTTTT.

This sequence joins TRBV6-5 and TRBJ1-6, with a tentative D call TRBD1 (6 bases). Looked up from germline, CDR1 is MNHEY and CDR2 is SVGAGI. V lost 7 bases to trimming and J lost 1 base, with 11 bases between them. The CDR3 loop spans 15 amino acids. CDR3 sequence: CASNRGASYNSPLHF. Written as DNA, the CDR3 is TGTGCCAGCAATCGGGGGGCTTCCTATAATTCACCCCTCCACTTT.

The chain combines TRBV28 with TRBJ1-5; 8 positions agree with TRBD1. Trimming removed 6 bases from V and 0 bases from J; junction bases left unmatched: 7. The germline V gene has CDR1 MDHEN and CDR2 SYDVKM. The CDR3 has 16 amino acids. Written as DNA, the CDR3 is TGTGCCAGCAGATGGGACAGGTGGGATAGCAATCAGCCCCAGCATTTT. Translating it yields CASRWDRWDSNQPQHF.

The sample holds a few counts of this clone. The CDR3 loop is CAIRGQGHEKLFF. The CDR3 DNA sequence: TGTGCCATCAGGGGACAGGGTCATGAAAAACTGTTTTTT. The V call is TRBV28, the J call TRBJ1-4, with 9 bases identical to TRBD1. Germline V gives CDR1 MDHEN, CDR2 SYDVKM. Trimming at V came to 10 bases and at J to 6 bases, leaving 6 bases not matched to a gene. The CDR3 spans 13 residues.

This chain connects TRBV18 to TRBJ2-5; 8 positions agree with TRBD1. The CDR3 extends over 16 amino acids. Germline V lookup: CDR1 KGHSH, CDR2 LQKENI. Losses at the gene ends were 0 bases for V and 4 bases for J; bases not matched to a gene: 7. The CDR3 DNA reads TGTGCCAGCTCACCACCAAGCTCCAGGGGGCGAGAGACCCAGTACTTC. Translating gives CASSPPSSRGRETQYF.

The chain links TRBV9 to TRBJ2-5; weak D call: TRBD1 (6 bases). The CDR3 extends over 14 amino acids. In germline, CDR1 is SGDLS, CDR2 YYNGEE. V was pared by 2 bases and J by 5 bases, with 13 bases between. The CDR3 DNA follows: TGTGCCAGCAGCGTGACAGGACGGGTTGAGACCCAGTACTTC. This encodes CASSVTGRVETQYF.

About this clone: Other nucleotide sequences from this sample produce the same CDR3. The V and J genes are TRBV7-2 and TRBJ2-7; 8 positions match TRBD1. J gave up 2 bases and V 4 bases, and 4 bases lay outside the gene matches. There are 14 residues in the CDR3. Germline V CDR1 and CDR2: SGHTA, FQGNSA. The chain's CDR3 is CASSSGQGPYEQYF. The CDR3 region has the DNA TGTGCCAGCAGCTCAGGACAGGGTCCCTACGAGCAGTACTTC.

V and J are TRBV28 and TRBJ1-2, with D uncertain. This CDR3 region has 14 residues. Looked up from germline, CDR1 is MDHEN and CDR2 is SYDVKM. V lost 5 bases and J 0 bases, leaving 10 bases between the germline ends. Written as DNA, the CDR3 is TGTGCCAGCAGTCGGAGTGGTGCTAACTATGGCTACACCTTC. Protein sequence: CASSRSGANYGYTF.

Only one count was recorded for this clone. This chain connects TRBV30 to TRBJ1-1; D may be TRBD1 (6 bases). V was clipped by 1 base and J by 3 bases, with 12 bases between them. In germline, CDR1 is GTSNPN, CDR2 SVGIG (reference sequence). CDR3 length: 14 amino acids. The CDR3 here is CAWSGGRGYTEAFF. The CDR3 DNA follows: TGTGCCTGGAGTGGGGGGCGGGGTTACACTGAAGCTTTCTTT.

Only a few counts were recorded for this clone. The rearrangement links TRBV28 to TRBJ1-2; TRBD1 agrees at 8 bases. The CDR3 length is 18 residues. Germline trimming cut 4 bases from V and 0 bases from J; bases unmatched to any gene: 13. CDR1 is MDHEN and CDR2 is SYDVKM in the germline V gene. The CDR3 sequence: CASSSPWTGRTSNYGYTF. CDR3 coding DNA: TGTGCCAGCAGTTCACCCTGGACAGGGAGGACCTCTAACTATGGCTACACCTTC.

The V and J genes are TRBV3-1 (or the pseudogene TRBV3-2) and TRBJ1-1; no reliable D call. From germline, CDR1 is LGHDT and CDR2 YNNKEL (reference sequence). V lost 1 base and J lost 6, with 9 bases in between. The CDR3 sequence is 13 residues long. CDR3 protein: CASSQAGASEAFF. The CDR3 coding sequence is TGTGCCAGCAGCCAAGCCGGAGCTTCTGAAGCTTTCTTT.